The clone carrying this T cell receptor beta chain was detected a few times. Its antigen is still unknown. These data come from a study of T cells in Graves' hyperthyroidism and ophthalmopathy. The CDR3 has 16 amino acids. V shed 3 bases and J 6 bases; nucleotides not matched to a gene: 11. CDR1 is DFQATT and CDR2 is SNEGSKA in the germline V gene (reference sequence). Points from the study as a whole: Progression to ophthalmopathy was predicted a median of 6.5 months early.

RNA transcripts served as the template for amplifying TCR beta CDR3 regions. When the TCR CDR3 underwent first-round RT-PCR, the HTBI primer set was used. From the multiplex PCR reads, TCRdb called clonotypes with MiXCR, one entry per CDR3 protein. The sample includes roughly 400,000 distinct CDR3 sequences, 25% seen only once; the top ten take roughly 70%. The V gene is TRBV20-1, the J gene TRBJ2-1; 10 nucleotides match TRBD1. The specimen sequenced was blood. The source of this sequence is a man aged 50 or older with Graves' hyperthyroidism. In nucleotides, the CDR3 is TGCAGTGCTAGCCCTCCTCGACAGGGGGCCAGCAATGAGCAGTTCTTC. Translation: CSASPPRQGASNEQFF.